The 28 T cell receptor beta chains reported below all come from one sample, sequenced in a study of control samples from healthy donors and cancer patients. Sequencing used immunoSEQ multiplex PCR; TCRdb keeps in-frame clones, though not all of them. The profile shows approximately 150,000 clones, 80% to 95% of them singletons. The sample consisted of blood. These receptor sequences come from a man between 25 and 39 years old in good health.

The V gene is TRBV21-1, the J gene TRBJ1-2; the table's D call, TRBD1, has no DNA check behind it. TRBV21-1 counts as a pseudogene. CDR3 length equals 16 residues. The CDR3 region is CASSKLTGGEVSGYTF. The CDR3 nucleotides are TGTGCCAGCAGCAAACTAACAGGGGGCGAAGTAAGCGGCTACACCTTC.

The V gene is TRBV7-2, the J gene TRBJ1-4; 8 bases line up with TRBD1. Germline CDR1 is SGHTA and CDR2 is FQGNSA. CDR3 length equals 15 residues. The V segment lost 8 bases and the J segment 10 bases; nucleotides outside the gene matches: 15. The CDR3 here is CASGVGGQGFGKLFF. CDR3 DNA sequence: TGTGCCAGCGGCGTAGGAGGACAGGGTTTTGGAAAACTGTTTTTT.

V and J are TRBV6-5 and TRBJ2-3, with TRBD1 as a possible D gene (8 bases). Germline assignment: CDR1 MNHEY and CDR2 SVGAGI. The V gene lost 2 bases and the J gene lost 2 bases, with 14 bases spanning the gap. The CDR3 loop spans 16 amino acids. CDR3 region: CASSYGGDRYTDTQYF. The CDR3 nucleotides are TGTGCCAGCAGTTACGGGGGGGACAGGTACACAGATACGCAGTATTTT.

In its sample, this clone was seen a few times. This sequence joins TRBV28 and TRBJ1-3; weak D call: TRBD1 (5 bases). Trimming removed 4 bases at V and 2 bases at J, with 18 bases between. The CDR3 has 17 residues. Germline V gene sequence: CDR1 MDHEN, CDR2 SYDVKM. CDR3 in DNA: TGTGCCAGCAGTTCAACGCGGGGGGACCGGGCTGGAAACACCATATATTTT. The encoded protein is CASSSTRGDRAGNTIYF.

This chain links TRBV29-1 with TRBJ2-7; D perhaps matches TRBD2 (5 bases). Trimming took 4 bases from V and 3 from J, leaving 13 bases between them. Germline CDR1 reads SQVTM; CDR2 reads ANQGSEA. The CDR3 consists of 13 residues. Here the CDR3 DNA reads TGCAGCGTTGTCCGGTCGGGGAACTACGAGCAGTACTTC. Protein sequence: CSVVRSGNYEQYF.

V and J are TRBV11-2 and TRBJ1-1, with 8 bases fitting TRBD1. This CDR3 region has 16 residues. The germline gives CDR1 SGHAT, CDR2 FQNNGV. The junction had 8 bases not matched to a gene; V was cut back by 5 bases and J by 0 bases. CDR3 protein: CASSADRGRMNTEAFF. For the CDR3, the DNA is TGTGCCAGCAGCGCCGACAGGGGCCGGATGAACACTGAAGCTTTCTTT.

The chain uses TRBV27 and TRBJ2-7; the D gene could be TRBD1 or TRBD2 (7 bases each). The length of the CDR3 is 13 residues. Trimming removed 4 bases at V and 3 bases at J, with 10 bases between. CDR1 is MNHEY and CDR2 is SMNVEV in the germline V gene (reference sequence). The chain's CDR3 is CASSSGGDYEQYF. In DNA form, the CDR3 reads TGTGCCAGCAGTTCAGGGGGGGACTACGAGCAGTACTTC.

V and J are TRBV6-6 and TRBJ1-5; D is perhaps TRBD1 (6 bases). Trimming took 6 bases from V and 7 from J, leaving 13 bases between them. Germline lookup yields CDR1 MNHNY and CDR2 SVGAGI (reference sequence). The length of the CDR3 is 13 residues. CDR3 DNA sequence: TGTGCCAGCAGAGTAACAGGGACCCAGCCCCAGCATTTT. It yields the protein CASRVTGTQPQHF.

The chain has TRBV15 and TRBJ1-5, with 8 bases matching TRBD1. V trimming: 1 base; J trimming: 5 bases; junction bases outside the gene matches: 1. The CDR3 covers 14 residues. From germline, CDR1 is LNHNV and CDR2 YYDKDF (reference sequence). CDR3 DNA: TGTGCCACCAGCAGAGTGACAGGGGATCAGCCCCAGCATTTT. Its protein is CATSRVTGDQPQHF.

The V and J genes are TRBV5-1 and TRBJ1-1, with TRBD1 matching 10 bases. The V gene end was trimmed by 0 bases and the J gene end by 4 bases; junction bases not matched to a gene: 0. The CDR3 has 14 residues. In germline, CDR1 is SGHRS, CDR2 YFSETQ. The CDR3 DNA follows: TGCGCCAGCAGCTTGGGGACAGGGGGCACTGAAGCTTTCTTT. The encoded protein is CASSLGTGGTEAFF.

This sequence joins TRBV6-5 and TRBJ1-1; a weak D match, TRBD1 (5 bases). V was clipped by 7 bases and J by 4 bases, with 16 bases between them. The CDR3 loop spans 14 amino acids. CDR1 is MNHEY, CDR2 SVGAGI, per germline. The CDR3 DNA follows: TGTGCCAGCACCTTTGTGGGGGGGGGCACTGAAGCTTTCTTT. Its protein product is CASTFVGGGTEAFF.

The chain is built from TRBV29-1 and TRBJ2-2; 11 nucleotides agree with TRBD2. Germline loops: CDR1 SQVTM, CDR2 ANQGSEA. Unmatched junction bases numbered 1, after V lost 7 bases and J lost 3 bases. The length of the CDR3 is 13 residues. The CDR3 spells CSAGLADTGELFF. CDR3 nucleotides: TGCAGCGCGGGACTAGCGGACACCGGGGAGCTGTTTTTT.

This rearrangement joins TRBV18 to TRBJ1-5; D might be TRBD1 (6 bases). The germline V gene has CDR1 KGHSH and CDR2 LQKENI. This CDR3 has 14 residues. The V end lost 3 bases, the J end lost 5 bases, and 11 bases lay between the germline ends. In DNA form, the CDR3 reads TGTGCCAGCTCACCTCGCGGGGGCGATCAGCCCCAGCATTTT. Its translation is CASSPRGGDQPQHF. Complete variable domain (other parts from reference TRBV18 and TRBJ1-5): NAGVMQNPRHLVRRRGQEARLRCSPMKGHSHVYWYRQLPEEGLKFMVYLQKENIIDESGMPKERFSAEFPKEGPSILRIQQVVRGDSAAYFCASSPRGGDQPQHFGDGTRLSIL.

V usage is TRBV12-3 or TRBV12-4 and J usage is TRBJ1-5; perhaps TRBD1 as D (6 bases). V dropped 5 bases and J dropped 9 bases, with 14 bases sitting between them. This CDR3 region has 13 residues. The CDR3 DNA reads TGTGCCAGCAGTCAGGGGTTAATGGGGCCCCAGCATTTT. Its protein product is CASSQGLMGPQHF.

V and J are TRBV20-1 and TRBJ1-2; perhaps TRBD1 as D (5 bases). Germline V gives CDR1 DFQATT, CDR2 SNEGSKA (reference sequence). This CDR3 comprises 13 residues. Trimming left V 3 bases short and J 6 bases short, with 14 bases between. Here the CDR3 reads CSASRVRGDGYTF. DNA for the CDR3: TGCAGTGCTAGTAGGGTGCGGGGGGATGGCTACACCTTC.

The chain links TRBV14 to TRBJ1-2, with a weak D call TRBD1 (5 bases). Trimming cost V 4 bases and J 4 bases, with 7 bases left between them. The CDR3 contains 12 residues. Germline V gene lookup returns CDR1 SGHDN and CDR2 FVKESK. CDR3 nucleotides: TGTGCCAGCAGCCGGGGGGGCTATGGCTACACCTTC. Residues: CASSRGGYGYTF.

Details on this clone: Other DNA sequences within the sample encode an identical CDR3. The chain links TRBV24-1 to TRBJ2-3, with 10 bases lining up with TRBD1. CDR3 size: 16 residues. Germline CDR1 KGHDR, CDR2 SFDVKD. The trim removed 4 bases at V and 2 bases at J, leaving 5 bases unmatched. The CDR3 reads CATSDSGTGVTDTQYF. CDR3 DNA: TGTGCCACCAGTGACTCCGGGACAGGGGTCACAGATACGCAGTATTTT.

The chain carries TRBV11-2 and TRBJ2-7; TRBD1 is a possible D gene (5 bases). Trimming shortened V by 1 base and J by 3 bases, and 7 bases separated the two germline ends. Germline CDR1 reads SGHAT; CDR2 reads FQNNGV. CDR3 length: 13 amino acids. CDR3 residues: CASSLGTLYEQYF. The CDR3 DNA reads TGTGCCAGCAGCTTAGGGACACTCTACGAGCAGTACTTC.

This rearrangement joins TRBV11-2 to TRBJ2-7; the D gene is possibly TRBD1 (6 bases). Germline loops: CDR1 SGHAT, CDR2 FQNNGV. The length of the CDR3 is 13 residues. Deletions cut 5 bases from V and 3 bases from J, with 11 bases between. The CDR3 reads CASSPSDSYEQYF. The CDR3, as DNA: TGTGCCAGCAGCCCCTCGGACAGCTACGAGCAGTACTTC.

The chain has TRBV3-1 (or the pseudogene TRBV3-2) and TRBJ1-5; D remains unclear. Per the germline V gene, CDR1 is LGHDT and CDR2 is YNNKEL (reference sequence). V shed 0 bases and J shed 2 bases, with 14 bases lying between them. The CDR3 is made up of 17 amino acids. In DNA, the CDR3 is TGTGCCAGCAGCCAAGATAGGGCACCTAGGGGCAATCAGCCCCAGCATTTT. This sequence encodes CASSQDRAPRGNQPQHF.

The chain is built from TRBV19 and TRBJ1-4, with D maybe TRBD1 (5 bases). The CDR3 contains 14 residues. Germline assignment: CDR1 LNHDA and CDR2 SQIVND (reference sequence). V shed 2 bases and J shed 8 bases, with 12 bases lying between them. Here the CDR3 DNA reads TGTGCCAGTAGTATACAAGGGGTCGACGAAAAACTGTTTTTT. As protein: CASSIQGVDEKLFF.

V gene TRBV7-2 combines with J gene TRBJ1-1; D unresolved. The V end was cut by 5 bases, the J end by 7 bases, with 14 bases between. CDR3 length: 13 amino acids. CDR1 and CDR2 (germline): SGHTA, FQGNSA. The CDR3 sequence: CASSPNKKGEAFF. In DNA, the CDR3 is TGTGCCAGCAGCCCCAACAAGAAAGGTGAAGCTTTCTTT.

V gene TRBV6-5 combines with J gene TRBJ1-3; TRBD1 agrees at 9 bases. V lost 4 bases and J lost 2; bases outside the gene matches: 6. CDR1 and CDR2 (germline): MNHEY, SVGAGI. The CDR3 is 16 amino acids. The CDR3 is CASSFSGTGTGNTIYF. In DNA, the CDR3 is TGTGCCAGCAGTTTCTCCGGGACAGGGACTGGAAACACCATATATTTT.

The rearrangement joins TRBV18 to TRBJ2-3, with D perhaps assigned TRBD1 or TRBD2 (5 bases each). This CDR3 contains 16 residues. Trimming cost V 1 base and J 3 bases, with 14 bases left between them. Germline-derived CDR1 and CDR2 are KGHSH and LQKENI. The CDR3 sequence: CASSPQQGAVTDTQYF. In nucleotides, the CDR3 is TGTGCCAGCTCACCACAGCAGGGAGCAGTAACAGATACGCAGTATTTT.

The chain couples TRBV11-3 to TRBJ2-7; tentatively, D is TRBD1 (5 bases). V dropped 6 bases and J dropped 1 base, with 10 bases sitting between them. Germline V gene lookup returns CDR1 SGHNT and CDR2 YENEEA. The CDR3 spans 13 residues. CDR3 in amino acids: CASSFRTSYEQYF. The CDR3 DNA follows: TGTGCCAGCAGTTTTCGGACATCCTACGAGCAGTACTTC.

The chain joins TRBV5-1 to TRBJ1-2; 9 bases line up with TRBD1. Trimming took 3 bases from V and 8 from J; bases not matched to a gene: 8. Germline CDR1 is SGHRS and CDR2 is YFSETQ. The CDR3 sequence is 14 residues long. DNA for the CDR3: TGCGCCAGCAGCTCTGACAGGGGGGTGGACGGCTACACCTTC. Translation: CASSSDRGVDGYTF.

CDR3 residues: CATLGQGNTEAFF. CDR3 bases: TGTGCCACCTTAGGACAGGGGAACACTGAAGCTTTCTTT. The chain joins TRBV10-3 to TRBJ1-1, with 8 bases identical to TRBD1. V lost 10 bases to trimming and J lost 1 base; unmatched junction nucleotides: 5. Germline V gene data show CDR1 as ENHRY and CDR2 as SYGVKD. This CDR3 comprises 13 residues.

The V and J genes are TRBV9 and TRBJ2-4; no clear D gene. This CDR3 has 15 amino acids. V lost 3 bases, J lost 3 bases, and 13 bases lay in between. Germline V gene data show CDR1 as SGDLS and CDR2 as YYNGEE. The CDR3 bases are TGTGCCAGCAGCGATTCGGCCCTAGACAAAAACATTCAGTACTTC. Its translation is CASSDSALDKNIQYF.